The clone carrying this T cell receptor beta chain was picked up many times. Its antigen is currently unknown. Germline values: CDR1 DFQATT, CDR2 SNEGSKA (reference sequence). This CDR3 region has 13 residues. The V end was cut by 3 bases, the J end by 11 bases, with 17 bases between. This sample stems from a study of T-cell memory formation after mild COVID-19. Amplification by 5'RACE using constant-segment primers produced TCR alpha and TCR beta cDNA libraries that carried sample barcodes and UMIs. TCRdb reprocessed the 5' RACE reads with MiXCR, giving one entry per CDR3 protein. The data hold around 340,000 distinct CDR3 sequences, with over 20% observed a single time. Findings of the study overall: Most CD4+ clones that shrank were in CM and EM, while CD8+ ones turned up in EMRA. Contracting clones from day 15 to 85 had balanced CD4/CD8; later expanders favoured CD4+. Cross-reactive memory seemingly joined, as some responding clones were found in pre-infection memory.

The sequenced sample was PBMCs or a T cell subset sorted from them (not recorded which). The J gene is TRBJ2-1, the V gene TRBV20-1, with no clear D. This TCR was sampled from an adult woman who had mild COVID-19 (a few samples of this study predate the infection). Cell type and time point are not known. CDR3 DNA sequence: TGCAGTGCTAGTGTGAGTGGCGTACCAAAGCAGTTCTTC. It specifies CSASVSGVPKQFF.